Presented here are 24 T cell receptor beta chains from one specimen sequenced in a study of cytomegalovirus exposure and HLA in healthy donors. The PCR was carried out with 60 Vbeta primers and 13 Jbeta primers. TCRdb's copy holds only in-frame clones and misses some; the assay was immunoSEQ multiplex PCR. Of around 140,000 clones detected, 64% appear once; the ten largest clones hold 2% to 2.5%. Sequencing used PBMCs. The receptors here all came from a woman between 40 and 50 years old in good health and CMV-seronegative.

The chain joins TRBV18 to TRBJ1-1, with 8 bases matching TRBD1. Germline CDR1 and CDR2: KGHSH and LQKENI. The CDR3 is 16 residues long. Trimming cost V 3 bases and J 1 base; bases outside gene matches: 7. CDR3 loop: CASSPFGQGGNTEAFF. The CDR3, as DNA: TGTGCCAGCTCACCTTTCGGACAGGGAGGGAACACTGAAGCTTTCTTT.

The chain combines TRBV29-1 with TRBJ1-2; the D is unclear. Germline V lookup: CDR1 SQVTM, CDR2 ANQGSEA. This CDR3 has 15 amino acids. Trimming took off 0 bases at V and 4 bases at J, with 15 bases between the two ends. The CDR3 here is CSVEEYFGQAYGYTF. In DNA form, the CDR3 reads TGCAGCGTTGAAGAATATTTTGGGCAGGCCTATGGCTACACCTTC.

The chain combines TRBV11-1 with TRBJ2-7, with D unresolved. Trimming pared 0 bases from V and 0 bases from J, leaving 15 bases between. Germline values: CDR1 SGHAT, CDR2 FQDESV (reference sequence). The CDR3 is 17 residues long. CDR3 nucleotide sequence: TGTGCCAGCAGCTTAGCGTCCGACTTCTGGAGCTCCTACGAGCAGTACTTC. It specifies CASSLASDFWSSYEQYF.

In DNA, the CDR3 is TGTGCCAGCAGCCAGACGAGGGGCAGGGGGGATTCACCCCTCCACTTT. Amino acids: CASSQTRGRGDSPLHF. The rearrangement uses TRBV14 and TRBJ1-6, with 7 bases aligning to TRBD1. J was trimmed by 8 bases and V by 3 bases; bases with no gene match: 10. Germline V gives CDR1 SGHDN, CDR2 FVKESK. The CDR3 runs to 16 residues.

The chain is built from TRBV15 and TRBJ2-3; TRBD2 aligns across 9 bases. In germline, CDR1 is LNHNV, CDR2 YYDKDF (reference sequence). V was clipped by 1 base and J by 5 bases; unmatched bases: 7. The CDR3 is 16 amino acids. The CDR3 DNA is TGTGCCACCAGCAGAGTAGGCGGGGGGGCGGGAGATACGCAGTATTTT. This translates into CATSRVGGGAGDTQYF. The full variable domain, in which reference TRBV15 and TRBJ2-3 provide the parts outside the CDR3, is DAMVIQNPRYQVTQFGKPVTLSCSQTLNHNVMYWYQQKSSQAPKLLFHYYDKDFNNEADTPDNFQSRRPNTSFCFLDIRSPGLGDTAMYLCATSRVGGGAGDTQYFGPGTRLTVL.

V and J are TRBV19 and TRBJ2-1; TRBD2 is a possible D gene (6 bases). The V and J ends lost 3 bases and 0 bases respectively, with 12 bases between them. From germline, CDR1 is LNHDA and CDR2 SQIVND (reference sequence). The CDR3 runs to 16 residues. The CDR3 spells CASSIPYGGSYNEQFF. The CDR3 DNA sequence: TGTGCCAGTAGTATCCCTTACGGGGGCTCCTACAATGAGCAGTTCTTC.

This rearrangement joins TRBV2 to TRBJ2-7; 7 nucleotides match TRBD2. J lost 1 base, V lost 10 bases, and 4 bases had no gene match. Looked up from germline, CDR1 is SNHLY and CDR2 is FYNNEI. CDR3 length: 12 residues. CDR3 nucleotide sequence: TGTGCCACAAGGGAGGGATCCTACGAGCAGTACTTC. It translates to CATREGSYEQYF.

The gene calls are TRBV7-9 and TRBJ2-7; D remains ambiguous. Germline assignment: CDR1 SEHNR and CDR2 FQNEAQ (reference sequence). The CDR3 has 11 residues. Trimming took 5 bases from V and 4 from J, leaving 6 bases between them. The CDR3 here is CASSPQYEQYF. Here the CDR3 DNA reads TGTGCCAGCAGCCCCCAATACGAGCAGTACTTC.

This chain connects TRBV2 to TRBJ1-5; D is unresolved. Germline V gene data show CDR1 as SNHLY and CDR2 as FYNNEI. The CDR3 extends over 15 amino acids. V was shortened by 6 bases and J by 1 base, with 13 bases between the two germline ends. CDR3 amino acids: CASSPDGMSNQPQHF. The CDR3 nucleotides are TGTGCCAGCAGCCCCGACGGGATGAGCAATCAGCCCCAGCATTTT.

The V and J genes are TRBV25-1 and TRBJ1-2, with D maybe TRBD1 (5 bases). This CDR3 is built from 13 residues. Deletions cut 3 bases from V and 4 bases from J, with 9 bases between. CDR1 is MGHDK, CDR2 SYGVNS, per germline. CDR3 residues: CASSEGRVYGYTF. The CDR3 nucleotides read TGTGCCAGCAGTGAGGGCAGGGTCTATGGCTACACCTTC.

This rearrangement joins TRBV19 to TRBJ1-5; no clear D. CDR3 size: 13 residues. V was cut by 4 bases and J by 5 bases, with 9 bases left in between. Germline CDR1 LNHDA, CDR2 SQIVND (reference sequence). The CDR3 bases are TGTGCCAGTAGTACCTCGGGATATCAGCCCCAGCATTTT. Protein sequence: CASSTSGYQPQHF.

The chain uses TRBV18 and TRBJ1-6; 8 bases map to TRBD1. Germline CDR1 and CDR2: KGHSH and LQKENI. The CDR3 extends over 15 amino acids. Trimming took 4 bases from V and 4 from J; bases not matched to a gene: 3. CDR3 amino acids: CASSQQGGYNSPLHF. CDR3 coding DNA: TGTGCCAGCTCACAACAGGGGGGATATAATTCACCCCTCCACTTT.

CDR3 bases: TGTGCCAGCAGTAGGAGCTCCTACAATGAGCAGTTCTTC. It codes for CASSRSSYNEQFF. The chain employs TRBV2 and TRBJ2-1; D gene ambiguous. The CDR3 has 13 residues. Deletions cut 5 bases from V and 0 bases from J, with 5 bases between. The germline CDR1 and CDR2 sequences are SNHLY and FYNNEI. The complete variable domain, with remaining parts taken from reference TRBV2 and TRBJ2-1, reads EPEVTQTPSHQVTQMGQEVILRCVPISNHLYFYWYRQILGQKVEFLVSFYNNEISEKSEIFDDQFSVERPDGSNFTLKIRSTKLEDSAMYFCASSRSSYNEQFFGPGTRLTVL.

J is TRBJ2-3 and V is TRBV5-1, with TRBD2 identical over 8 bases. Germline-derived CDR1 and CDR2 are SGHRS and YFSETQ. V dropped 7 bases and J dropped 5; count of bases not matched to a gene: 15. The CDR3 is made up of 16 amino acids. The CDR3 loop reads CASSPQLAGPRDTQYF. CDR3 in DNA: TGCGCCAGCTCCCCCCAGTTAGCGGGGCCTCGAGATACGCAGTATTTT.

The rearrangement uses TRBV5-4 and TRBJ2-5; D might be TRBD2 (6 bases). The V gene lost 4 bases and the J gene lost 7 bases, with 14 bases spanning the gap. The V gene's germline CDR1 is SGHNT and CDR2 YYREEE (reference sequence). CDR3 size: 13 residues. The CDR3 region has the DNA TGTGCCAGCAGCCCGGAGGGCGAAGGGACCCAGTACTTC. This codes for CASSPEGEGTQYF.

The chain employs TRBV13 and TRBJ1-1; D is unresolved. Germline V gene sequence: CDR1 PRHDT, CDR2 FYEKMQ (reference sequence). Trimming cost V 2 bases and J 5 bases, with 9 bases left between them. This CDR3 spans 13 amino acids. The DNA of the CDR3 is TGTGCCAGCAGCTTAAGGGCGGGGACTGAAGCTTTCTTT. This encodes CASSLRAGTEAFF.

The chain links TRBV4-1 to TRBJ2-3; 10 nucleotides line up with TRBD1. The J segment lost 4 bases and the V segment lost 6 bases, leaving 7 bases of the junction unmatched. CDR3 length equals 15 residues. Germline V gives CDR1 MGHRA, CDR2 YSYEKL. DNA of the CDR3: TGCGCCAGCAGACAACCCGGACAGGGGGCAGATACGCAGTATTTT. Protein: CASRQPGQGADTQYF.

The rearrangement links TRBV15 to TRBJ2-7; 9 bases map to TRBD1. V shed 1 base and J 7 bases; nucleotides not matched to a gene: 5. Germline CDR1 LNHNV, CDR2 YYDKDF (reference sequence). The CDR3 is 14 residues long. The DNA for the CDR3 is TGTGCCACCAGCAGAGTGGGGACAGGGAGGGAGCAGTACTTC. This sequence encodes CATSRVGTGREQYF.

This clone was observed once. The V call is TRBV27, the J call TRBJ2-7; D ambiguous. V gave up 7 bases and J gave up 0 bases, with 19 bases separating them. Germline V gene sequence: CDR1 MNHEY, CDR2 SMNVEV (reference sequence). The CDR3 is 16 residues long. In nucleotides, the CDR3 is TGTGCCAGCAACCTTTATACACAGTTAACCTCCTACGAGCAGTACTTC. It encodes CASNLYTQLTSYEQYF.

CDR3 in DNA: TGTGCCAGCTCACCGGTGACAGGGATGACCGGGGAGCTGTTTTTT. Translated: CASSPVTGMTGELFF. This sequence joins TRBV18 and TRBJ2-2; the match to TRBD1 covers 7 bases. Germline V gene sequence: CDR1 KGHSH, CDR2 LQKENI. Trimming removed 3 bases from V and 5 bases from J; junction bases left unmatched: 6. The CDR3 spans 15 residues.

The chain recombines TRBV28 with TRBJ2-7; 9 bases agree with TRBD2. This CDR3 has 15 residues. CDR1 and CDR2 from the germline V gene are MDHEN and SYDVKM. The V segment lost 0 bases and the J segment 5 bases; nucleotides outside the gene matches: 5. The CDR3: CASSLWSSGVNEQYF. The DNA for the CDR3 is TGTGCCAGCAGTTTATGGTCTAGCGGGGTGAACGAGCAGTACTTC.

The rearrangement joins TRBV6-5 to TRBJ2-5; 7 nucleotides match TRBD1. The assigned J gene may be wrong: the sequence end matches TRBJ2-7 better. This CDR3 contains 13 residues. Germline V gene lookup returns CDR1 MNHEY and CDR2 SVGAGI. CDR3 bases: TGTGCCAGCAGGGCGACAGGGACCTACGAGCAGTACTTC. Translation gives CASRATGTYEQYF.

In this sample, this clone turned up a few times. The genes are TRBV25-1 and TRBJ2-1, with D maybe TRBD2 (6 bases). The CDR3 contains 15 residues. CDR1 is MGHDK and CDR2 is SYGVNS in the germline V gene. Trimming pared 7 bases from V and 0 bases from J, leaving 13 bases between. CDR3 in amino acids: CASTPAGFSYNEQFF. CDR3 coding DNA: TGTGCCAGCACCCCGGCGGGATTCTCCTACAATGAGCAGTTCTTC.

This clone was observed a handful of times. The genes are TRBV4-2 and TRBJ1-4; 7 nucleotides align to TRBD1. The CDR3 is 17 residues long. J gave up 8 bases and V 0 bases, and 12 bases lay outside the gene matches. Per the germline V gene, CDR1 is LGHNA and CDR2 is YNFKEQ. CDR3 in amino acids: CASSQDSGYRGGEKLFF. The CDR3 coding sequence is TGTGCCAGCAGCCAAGATTCGGGGTACAGGGGCGGGGAAAAACTGTTTTTT.